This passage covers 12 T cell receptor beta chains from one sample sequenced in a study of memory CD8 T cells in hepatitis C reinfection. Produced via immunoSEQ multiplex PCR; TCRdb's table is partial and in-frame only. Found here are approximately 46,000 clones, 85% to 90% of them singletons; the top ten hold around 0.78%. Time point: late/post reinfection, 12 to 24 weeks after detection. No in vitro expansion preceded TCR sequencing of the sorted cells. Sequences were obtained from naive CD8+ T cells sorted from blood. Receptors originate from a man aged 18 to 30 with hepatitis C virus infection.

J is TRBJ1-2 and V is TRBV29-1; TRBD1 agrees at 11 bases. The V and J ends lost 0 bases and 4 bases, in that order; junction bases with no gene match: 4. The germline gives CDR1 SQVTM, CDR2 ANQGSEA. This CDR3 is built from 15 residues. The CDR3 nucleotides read TGCAGCGTTGAAGATGTCGGACAGGGGGCCTATGGCTACACCTTC. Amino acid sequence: CSVEDVGQGAYGYTF.

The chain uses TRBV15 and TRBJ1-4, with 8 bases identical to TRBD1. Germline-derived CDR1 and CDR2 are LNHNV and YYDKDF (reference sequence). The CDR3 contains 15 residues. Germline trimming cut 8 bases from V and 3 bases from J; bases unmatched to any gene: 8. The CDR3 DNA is TGTGCCACCGGGGGGCAGGGGGCGGCTAATGAAAAACTGTTTTTT. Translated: CATGGQGAANEKLFF. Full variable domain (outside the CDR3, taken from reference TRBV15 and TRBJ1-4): DAMVIQNPRYQVTQFGKPVTLSCSQTLNHNVMYWYQQKSSQAPKLLFHYYDKDFNNEADTPDNFQSRRPNTSFCFLDIRSPGLGDTAMYLCATGGQGAANEKLFFGSGTQLSVL.

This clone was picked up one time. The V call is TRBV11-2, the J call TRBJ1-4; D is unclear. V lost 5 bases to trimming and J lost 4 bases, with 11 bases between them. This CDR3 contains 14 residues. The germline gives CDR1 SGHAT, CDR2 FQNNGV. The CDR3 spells CASSRGSLNEKLFF. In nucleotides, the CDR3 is TGTGCCAGCAGCCGCGGCAGCCTTAATGAAAAACTGTTTTTT.

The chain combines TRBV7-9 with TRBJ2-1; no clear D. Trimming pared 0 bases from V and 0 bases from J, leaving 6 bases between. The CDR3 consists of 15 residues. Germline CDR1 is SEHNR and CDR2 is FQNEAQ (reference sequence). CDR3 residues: CASSLAIGSYNEQFF. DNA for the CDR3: TGTGCCAGCAGCTTAGCCATCGGCTCCTACAATGAGCAGTTCTTC.

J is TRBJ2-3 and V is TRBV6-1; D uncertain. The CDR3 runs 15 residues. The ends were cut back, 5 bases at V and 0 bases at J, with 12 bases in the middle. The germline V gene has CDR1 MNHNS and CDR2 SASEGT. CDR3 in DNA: TGTGCCAGCAGTTCAGGAACCATTAGCACAGATACGCAGTATTTT. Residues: CASSSGTISTDTQYF.

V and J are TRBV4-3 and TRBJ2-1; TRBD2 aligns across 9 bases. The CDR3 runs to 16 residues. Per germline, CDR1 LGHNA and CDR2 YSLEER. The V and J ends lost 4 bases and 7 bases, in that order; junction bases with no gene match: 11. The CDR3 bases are TGCGCCAGCAGCCTCCTCGGGGCGGGGGGGCCAAATGAGCAGTTCTTC. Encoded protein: CASSLLGAGGPNEQFF.

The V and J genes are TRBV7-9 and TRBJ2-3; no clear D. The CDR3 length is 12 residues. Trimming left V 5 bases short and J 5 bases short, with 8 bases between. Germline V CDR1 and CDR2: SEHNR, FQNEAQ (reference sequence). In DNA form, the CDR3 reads TGTGCCAGCAGCCGCCCGGGAGATACGCAGTATTTT. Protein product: CASSRPGDTQYF.

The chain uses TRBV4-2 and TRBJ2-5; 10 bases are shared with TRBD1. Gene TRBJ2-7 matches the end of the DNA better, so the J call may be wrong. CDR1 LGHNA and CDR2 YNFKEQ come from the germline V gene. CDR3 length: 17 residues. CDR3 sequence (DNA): TGTGCCAGCAGCCACGAATATAGTGGACAGGGGGTCTACGAGCAGTACTTC. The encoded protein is CASSHEYSGQGVYEQYF.

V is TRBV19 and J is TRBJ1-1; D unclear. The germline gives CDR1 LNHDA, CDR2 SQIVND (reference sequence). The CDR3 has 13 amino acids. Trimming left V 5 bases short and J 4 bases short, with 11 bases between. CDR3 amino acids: CASSAGPGTEAFF. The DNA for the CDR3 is TGTGCCAGTAGTGCGGGTCCCGGCACTGAAGCTTTCTTT.

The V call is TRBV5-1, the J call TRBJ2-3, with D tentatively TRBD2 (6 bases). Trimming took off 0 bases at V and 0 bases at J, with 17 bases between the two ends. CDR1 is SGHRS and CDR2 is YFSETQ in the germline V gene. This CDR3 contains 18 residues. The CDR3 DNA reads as TGCGCCAGCAGCTTGGAGGGGACTCCCATAACTAGCACAGATACGCAGTATTTT. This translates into CASSLEGTPITSTDTQYF.

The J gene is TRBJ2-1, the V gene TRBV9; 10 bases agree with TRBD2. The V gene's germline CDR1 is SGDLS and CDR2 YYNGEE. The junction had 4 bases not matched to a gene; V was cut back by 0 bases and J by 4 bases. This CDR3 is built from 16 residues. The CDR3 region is CASSVGLAGEYNEQFF. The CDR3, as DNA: TGTGCCAGCAGCGTAGGTCTAGCGGGAGAGTACAATGAGCAGTTCTTC.

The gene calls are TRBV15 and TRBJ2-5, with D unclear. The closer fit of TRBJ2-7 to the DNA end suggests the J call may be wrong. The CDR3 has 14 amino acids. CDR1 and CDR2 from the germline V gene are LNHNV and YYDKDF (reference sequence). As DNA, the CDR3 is TGTGCCACCAGCAGCCCCTCAGCAGGATACGAGCAGTACTTC. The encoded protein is CATSSPSAGYEQYF.